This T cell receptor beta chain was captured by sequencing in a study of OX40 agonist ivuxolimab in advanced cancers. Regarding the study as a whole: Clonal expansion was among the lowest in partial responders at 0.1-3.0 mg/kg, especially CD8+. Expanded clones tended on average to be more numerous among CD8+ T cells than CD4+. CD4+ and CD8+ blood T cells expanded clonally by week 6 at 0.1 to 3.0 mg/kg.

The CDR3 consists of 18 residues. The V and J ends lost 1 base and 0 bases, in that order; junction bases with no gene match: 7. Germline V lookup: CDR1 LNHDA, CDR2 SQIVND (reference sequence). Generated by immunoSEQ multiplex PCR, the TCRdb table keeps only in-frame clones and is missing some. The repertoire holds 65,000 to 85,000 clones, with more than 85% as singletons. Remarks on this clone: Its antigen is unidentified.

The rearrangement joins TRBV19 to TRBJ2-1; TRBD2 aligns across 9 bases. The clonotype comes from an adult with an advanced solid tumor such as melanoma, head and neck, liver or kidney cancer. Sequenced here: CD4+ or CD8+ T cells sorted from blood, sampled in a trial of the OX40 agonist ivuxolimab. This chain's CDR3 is CASSIVGGLASSYNEQFF. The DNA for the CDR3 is TGTGCCAGTAGTATAGTTGGGGGACTAGCTAGCTCCTACAATGAGCAGTTCTTC.